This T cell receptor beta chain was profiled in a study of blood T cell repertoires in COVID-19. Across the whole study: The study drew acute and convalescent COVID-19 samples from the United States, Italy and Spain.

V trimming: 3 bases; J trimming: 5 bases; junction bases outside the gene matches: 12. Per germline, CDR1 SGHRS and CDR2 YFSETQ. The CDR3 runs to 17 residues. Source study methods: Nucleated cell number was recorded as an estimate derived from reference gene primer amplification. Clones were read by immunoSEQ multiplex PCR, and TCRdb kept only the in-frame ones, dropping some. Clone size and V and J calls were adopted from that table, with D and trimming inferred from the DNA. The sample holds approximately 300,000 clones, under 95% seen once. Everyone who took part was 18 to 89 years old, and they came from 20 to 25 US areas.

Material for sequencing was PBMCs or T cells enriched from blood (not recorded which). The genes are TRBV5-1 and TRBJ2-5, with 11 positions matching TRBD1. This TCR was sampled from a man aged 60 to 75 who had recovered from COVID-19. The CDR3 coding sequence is TGCGCCAGCAGCTCGGCCGGGACAGGGGGTCTCGGGGAGACCCAGTACTTC. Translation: CASSSAGTGGLGETQYF.